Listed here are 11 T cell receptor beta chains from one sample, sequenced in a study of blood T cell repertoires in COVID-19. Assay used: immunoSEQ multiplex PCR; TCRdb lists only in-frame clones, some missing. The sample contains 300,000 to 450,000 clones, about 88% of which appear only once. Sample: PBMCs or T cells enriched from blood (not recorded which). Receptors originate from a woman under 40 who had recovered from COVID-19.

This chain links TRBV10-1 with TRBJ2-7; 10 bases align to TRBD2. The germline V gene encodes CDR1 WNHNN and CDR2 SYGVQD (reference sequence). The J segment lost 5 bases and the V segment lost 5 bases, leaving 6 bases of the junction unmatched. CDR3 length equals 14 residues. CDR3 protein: CASSPGTSAHEQYF. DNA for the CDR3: TGCGCCAGCAGTCCCGGGACTAGCGCCCACGAGCAGTACTTC.

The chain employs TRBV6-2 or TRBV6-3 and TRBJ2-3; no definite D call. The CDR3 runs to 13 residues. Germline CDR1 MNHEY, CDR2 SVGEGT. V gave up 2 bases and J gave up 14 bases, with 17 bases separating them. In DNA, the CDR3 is TGTGCCAGCAGTTACAGCTCGGGTCTGATTCGGTATTTT. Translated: CASSYSSGLIRYF.

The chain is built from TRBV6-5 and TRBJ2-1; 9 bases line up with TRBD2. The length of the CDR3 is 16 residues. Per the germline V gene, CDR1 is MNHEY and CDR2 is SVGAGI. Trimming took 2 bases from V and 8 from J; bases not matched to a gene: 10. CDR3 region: CASSYAASGEGYEQFF. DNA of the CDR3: TGTGCCAGCAGTTACGCGGCTAGCGGGGAGGGGTATGAGCAGTTCTTC.

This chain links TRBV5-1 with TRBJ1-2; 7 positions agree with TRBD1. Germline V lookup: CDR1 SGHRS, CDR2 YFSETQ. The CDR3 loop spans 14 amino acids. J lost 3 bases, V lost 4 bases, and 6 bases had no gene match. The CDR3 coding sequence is TGCGCCAGCAGCCCGTCCGGGACAGACTATGGCTACACCTTC. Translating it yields CASSPSGTDYGYTF.

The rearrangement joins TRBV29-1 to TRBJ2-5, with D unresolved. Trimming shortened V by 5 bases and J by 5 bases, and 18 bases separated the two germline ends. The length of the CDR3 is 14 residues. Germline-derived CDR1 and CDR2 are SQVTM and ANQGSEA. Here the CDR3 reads CSVCRVPKVETQYF. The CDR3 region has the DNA TGCAGCGTTTGCCGGGTCCCCAAGGTGGAGACCCAGTACTTC.

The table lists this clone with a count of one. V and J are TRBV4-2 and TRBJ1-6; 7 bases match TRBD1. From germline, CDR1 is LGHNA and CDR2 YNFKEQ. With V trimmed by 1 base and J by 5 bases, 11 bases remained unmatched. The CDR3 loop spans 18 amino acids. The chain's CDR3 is CASSQGVGPDRHNSPLHF. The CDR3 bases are TGTGCCAGCAGCCAAGGGGTGGGCCCGGACAGGCATAATTCACCCCTCCACTTT.

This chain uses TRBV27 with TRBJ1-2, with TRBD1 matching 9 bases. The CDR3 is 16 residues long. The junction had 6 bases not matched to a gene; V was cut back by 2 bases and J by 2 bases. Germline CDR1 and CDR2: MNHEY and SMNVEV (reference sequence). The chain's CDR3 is CASSLRWDRDNYGYTF. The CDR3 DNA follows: TGTGCCAGCAGTTTACGCTGGGACAGGGACAACTATGGCTACACCTTC.

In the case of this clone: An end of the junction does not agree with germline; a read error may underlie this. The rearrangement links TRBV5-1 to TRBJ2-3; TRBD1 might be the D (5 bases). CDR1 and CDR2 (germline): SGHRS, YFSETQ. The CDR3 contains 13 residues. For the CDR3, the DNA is TGCGCCAGCAGCGGAGTGGAGACAGTTACGCAGTATTTT. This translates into CASSGVETVTQYF.

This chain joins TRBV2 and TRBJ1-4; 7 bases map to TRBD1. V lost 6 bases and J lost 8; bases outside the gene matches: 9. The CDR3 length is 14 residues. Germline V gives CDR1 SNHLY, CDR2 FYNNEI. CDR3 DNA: TGTGCCAGCAGGCCCGGGACAGTCGGCGAAAAACTGTTTTTT. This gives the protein CASRPGTVGEKLFF.

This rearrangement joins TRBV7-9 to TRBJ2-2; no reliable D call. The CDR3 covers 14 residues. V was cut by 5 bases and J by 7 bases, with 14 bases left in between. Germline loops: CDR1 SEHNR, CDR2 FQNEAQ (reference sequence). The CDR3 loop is CASSILRSGGELFF. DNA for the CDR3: TGTGCCAGCAGCATCTTGAGGTCGGGCGGGGAGCTGTTTTTT.

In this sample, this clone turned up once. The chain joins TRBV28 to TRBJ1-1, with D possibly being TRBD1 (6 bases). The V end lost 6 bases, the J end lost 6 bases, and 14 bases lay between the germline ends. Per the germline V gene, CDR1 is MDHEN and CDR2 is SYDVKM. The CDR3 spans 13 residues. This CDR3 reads CASSLGQPAEAFF. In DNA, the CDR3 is TGTGCCAGCAGCCTGGGACAACCGGCTGAAGCTTTCTTT.